This T cell receptor beta chain came from a study of blood T cell repertoires in COVID-19. Only in-frame clones appear in the TCRdb table, and some are missing; sequencing was by immunoSEQ multiplex PCR. The sample has under 200,000 clones; about nine tenths are singletons. The sequenced sample was peripheral blood. This sequence originates from a woman aged 55-69 years who had recovered from COVID-19.

The DNA of the CDR3 is TGTGCCAGCAGCCTGGACAGGGGGACTAATTCACCCCTCCACTTT. Translation: CASSLDRGTNSPLHF. The genes are TRBV7-6 and TRBJ1-6; 10 nucleotides line up with TRBD1. Germline CDR1 SGHVS, CDR2 FNYEAQ. V was pared by 5 bases and J by 6 bases, with 4 bases of the junction left unmatched. The CDR3 runs to 15 residues. The full variable domain, with the rest looked up from reference TRBV7-6 and TRBJ1-6, is GAGVSQSPRYKVTKRGQDVALRCDPISGHVSLYWYRQALGQGPEFLTYFNYEAQQDKSGLPNDRFSAERPEGSISTLTIQRTEQRDSAMYRCASSLDRGTNSPLHFGNGTRLTVT.